One and the same sample provided the 28 T cell receptor beta chains below, sequenced in a study of blood T cell repertoires in COVID-19. Clones were read by immunoSEQ multiplex PCR, and TCRdb kept only the in-frame ones, dropping some. This sample has about 160,000 clones, with roughly 82% found just once. The source material was peripheral blood. The receptors derive from a woman aged 40-49 years with COVID-19, enrolled during active disease.

The V gene is TRBV28, the J gene TRBJ2-7; TRBD1 aligns across 9 bases. V trimming: 7 bases; J trimming: 2 bases; junction bases outside the gene matches: 9. This CDR3 is built from 15 residues. Germline V gives CDR1 MDHEN, CDR2 SYDVKM. Here the CDR3 reads CASKGGGTGTYEQYF. In nucleotides, the CDR3 is TGTGCCAGCAAGGGGGGAGGGACAGGGACCTACGAGCAGTACTTC.

The V call is TRBV15, the J call TRBJ2-5; 10 bases match TRBD2. This CDR3 spans 16 amino acids. CDR1 LNHNV and CDR2 YYDKDF come from the germline V gene (reference sequence). V dropped 0 bases and J dropped 4; count of bases not matched to a gene: 5. The CDR3: CATSRDLAGEGETQYF. The CDR3 bases are TGTGCCACCAGCAGAGATCTAGCGGGAGAGGGAGAGACCCAGTACTTC.

The rearrangement joins TRBV28 to TRBJ1-2; no firm D call. CDR3 length equals 16 residues. Trimming removed 3 bases from V and 1 base from J, with 15 bases in between. CDR1 and CDR2 from the germline V gene are MDHEN and SYDVKM. The CDR3 loop reads CASSFPALQFNYGYTF. CDR3 coding DNA: TGTGCCAGCAGTTTCCCCGCTCTGCAGTTTAACTATGGCTACACCTTC.

A single count supports this clone. V gene TRBV5-5 combines with J gene TRBJ1-1, with D unclear. This CDR3 spans 13 amino acids. Germline-derived CDR1 and CDR2 are SGHKS and YYEKEE (reference sequence). Trimming took 2 bases from V and 4 from J, leaving 9 bases between them. This chain's CDR3 is CASSFVVSTEAFF. CDR3 coding DNA: TGTGCCAGCAGCTTTGTAGTGAGCACTGAAGCTTTCTTT.

The rearrangement uses TRBV6-5 and TRBJ1-6; TRBD1 matches at 7 bases. The length of the CDR3 is 15 residues. Germline V CDR1 and CDR2: MNHEY, SVGAGI. The junction had 7 bases not matched to a gene; V was cut back by 5 bases and J by 6 bases. The CDR3 region is CASSTDRSPNSPLHF. CDR3 nucleotide sequence: TGTGCCAGCAGTACGGACAGGTCACCTAATTCACCCCTCCACTTT.

V is TRBV29-1 and J is TRBJ2-7; TRBD1 aligns across 7 bases. In germline, CDR1 is SQVTM, CDR2 ANQGSEA. CDR3 size: 12 residues. J was trimmed by 6 bases and V by 5 bases; bases with no gene match: 7. CDR3 sequence reads: CSVREGAREQYF. CDR3 nucleotides: TGCAGCGTTCGTGAGGGGGCTCGCGAGCAGTACTTC.

This chain uses TRBV9 with TRBJ2-1, with D hard to call. Trimming stripped 4 bases from V and 8 bases from J, with 13 bases between. This CDR3 comprises 13 residues. Looked up from germline, CDR1 is SGDLS and CDR2 is YYNGEE. The CDR3 sequence: CASSPSDGYEQFF. CDR3 sequence (DNA): TGTGCCAGCAGCCCCTCAGACGGGTATGAGCAGTTCTTC.

The CDR3 spells CASSPRQTVGEKLFF. CDR3 nucleotides: TGTGCCAGCAGCCCCCGACAGACAGTTGGTGAAAAACTGTTTTTT. The V and J genes are TRBV9 and TRBJ1-4, with D perhaps TRBD1 (5 bases). The germline V gene has CDR1 SGDLS and CDR2 YYNGEE. This CDR3 contains 15 residues. The V end was cut by 4 bases, the J end by 7 bases, with 17 bases between.

The genes are TRBV6-5 and TRBJ1-2; 8 nucleotides align to TRBD1. The CDR3 extends over 13 amino acids. Germline values: CDR1 MNHEY, CDR2 SVGAGI. V lost 6 bases to trimming and J lost 6 bases; unmatched junction nucleotides: 6. This CDR3 reads CASRDREINGYTF. CDR3 sequence (DNA): TGTGCCAGCAGGGACAGGGAAATCAATGGCTACACCTTC.

CDR3 residues: CASSSGGQYNEQFF. The CDR3 nucleotides are TGCGCCAGCAGTAGCGGGGGCCAATACAATGAGCAGTTCTTC. The chain is built from TRBV10-2 and TRBJ2-1; 8 positions agree with TRBD2. CDR1 and CDR2 (germline): WSHSY, SAAADI. V shed 5 bases, J shed 4 bases, and the junction held 4 bases outside the gene matches. The CDR3 sequence is 14 residues long.

The rearrangement joins TRBV11-3 to TRBJ1-3; D gene unclear. Germline CDR1 and CDR2: SGHNT and YENEEA. CDR3 length equals 15 residues. The V gene lost 2 bases and the J gene lost 1 base, with 9 bases spanning the gap. CDR3 region: CASSLYSTSGNTIYF. DNA for the CDR3: TGTGCCAGCAGCTTATACTCAACTTCTGGAAACACCATATATTTT.

The chain carries TRBV19 and TRBJ1-6; 7 bases are a match to TRBD1. The germline V gene has CDR1 LNHDA and CDR2 SQIVND (reference sequence). The CDR3 extends over 17 amino acids. Trimming at V came to 3 bases and at J to 2 bases, leaving 7 bases not matched to a gene. The CDR3 region has the DNA TGTGCCAGTAGTATCCGTTTGGACAGGACCTATAATTCACCCCTCCACTTT. Translation gives CASSIRLDRTYNSPLHF.

The gene calls are TRBV7-8 and TRBJ1-5; D gene uncertain. The CDR3 totals 14 residues. CDR1 and CDR2 from the germline V gene are SGHVS and FQNEAQ. Trimming took off 7 bases at V and 8 bases at J, with 18 bases between the two ends. The DNA for the CDR3 is TGTGCCAGCAACAAAATCCGGAACGGGAAGCCCCAGCATTTT. The encoded protein is CASNKIRNGKPQHF.

This chain connects TRBV30 to TRBJ1-2; 8 bases agree with TRBD1. Germline CDR1 GTSNPN, CDR2 SVGIG (reference sequence). V was pared by 1 base and J by 5 bases, with 6 bases of the junction left unmatched. The CDR3 totals 14 residues. CDR3 amino acids: CAWSDLRGLYGYTF. The CDR3 nucleotides are TGTGCCTGGAGTGATCTCAGGGGGCTTTATGGCTACACCTTC.

The rearrangement uses TRBV10-3 and TRBJ1-5; possibly TRBD1 for D (6 bases). V was shortened by 5 bases and J by 1 base, with 9 bases between the two germline ends. The CDR3 consists of 14 residues. Germline values: CDR1 ENHRY, CDR2 SYGVKD. CDR3 bases: TGTGCCATCAGTTCTCAGGGGAGCAATCAGCCCCAGCATTTT. Its translation is CAISSQGSNQPQHF.

This clone was picked up many times. This chain joins TRBV2 and TRBJ1-5, with 9 bases matching TRBD1. The CDR3 totals 14 residues. V trimming: 8 bases; J trimming: 9 bases; junction bases outside the gene matches: 11. Germline CDR1 is SNHLY and CDR2 is FYNNEI. The CDR3 DNA is TGTGCCAGCGCTGGGACAGGGAGGGAATGGCCCCAGCATTTT. It yields the protein CASAGTGREWPQHF.

The chain carries TRBV6-1 and TRBJ2-6; TRBD1 might be the D (5 bases). The length of the CDR3 is 15 residues. Germline values: CDR1 MNHNS, CDR2 SASEGT. The V end lost 3 bases, the J end lost 4 bases, and 10 bases lay between the germline ends. The CDR3 DNA follows: TGTGCCAGCAGTGACACAGGAAGCGGGGCCAACGTCCTGACTTTC. Translating gives CASSDTGSGANVLTF.

The chain employs TRBV29-1 and TRBJ1-2; 7 positions agree with TRBD1. The V gene end was trimmed by 7 bases and the J gene end by 2 bases; junction bases not matched to a gene: 4. The CDR3 loop spans 12 amino acids. Germline V gives CDR1 SQVTM, CDR2 ANQGSEA. The CDR3 nucleotides are TGCAGCGCCCAGACAGGGAACTATGGCTACACCTTC. This codes for CSAQTGNYGYTF.

The chain's CDR3 is CASSPDLRGFGSPLHF. The CDR3, as DNA: TGTGCCAGCAGCCCTGACCTGCGAGGGTTCGGTTCACCCCTCCACTTT. The chain employs TRBV9 and TRBJ1-6; D is unclear. The length of the CDR3 is 16 residues. Trimming pared 4 bases from V and 9 bases from J, leaving 20 bases between. Germline loops: CDR1 SGDLS, CDR2 YYNGEE.

This chain joins TRBV2 and TRBJ2-5; TRBD2 might be the D (5 bases). Trimming pared 3 bases from V and 5 bases from J, leaving 13 bases between. Germline V CDR1 and CDR2: SNHLY, FYNNEI. This CDR3 contains 14 residues. Written as DNA, the CDR3 is TGTGCCAGCAGTGACGAGGGAGCTATCGAGACCCAGTACTTC. Its translation is CASSDEGAIETQYF.

The genes are TRBV14 and TRBJ2-2, with D tentatively TRBD1 (5 bases). The CDR3 extends over 12 amino acids. V lost 6 bases, J lost 6 bases, and 8 bases lay in between. Germline V gene data show CDR1 as SGHDN and CDR2 as FVKESK. For the CDR3, the DNA is TGTGCCAGCAGGTTGGGGCCCGGGGAGCTGTTTTTT. This encodes CASRLGPGELFF. The whole variable domain, filled in from reference TRBV14 and TRBJ2-2, reads EAGVTQFPSHSVIEKGQTVTLRCDPISGHDNLYWYRRVMGKEIKFLLHFVKESKQDESGMPNNRFLAERTGGTYSTLKVQPAELEDSGVYFCASRLGPGELFFGEGSRLTVL.

The V call is TRBV5-1, the J call TRBJ1-2; D not certain. The V end was cut by 0 bases, the J end by 6 bases, with 12 bases between. This CDR3 region has 14 residues. Germline loops: CDR1 SGHRS, CDR2 YFSETQ. This CDR3 reads CASSLGRPDHGYTF. CDR3 nucleotide sequence: TGCGCCAGCAGCTTGGGCAGGCCGGATCATGGCTACACCTTC.

The rearrangement uses TRBV18 and TRBJ1-1, with D maybe TRBD1 (6 bases). The V gene lost 3 bases and the J gene lost 11 bases, with 19 bases spanning the gap. CDR3 length: 14 residues. Germline CDR1 KGHSH, CDR2 LQKENI. The DNA for the CDR3 is TGTGCCAGCTCACCCAAACAGGGTGAACACTTGGCTTTCTTT. Amino acids: CASSPKQGEHLAFF.

The J gene is TRBJ2-2, the V gene TRBV29-1; 8 bases are a match to TRBD2. The V segment lost 7 bases and the J segment 0 bases; nucleotides outside the gene matches: 13. The CDR3 has 17 amino acids. From germline, CDR1 is SQVTM and CDR2 ANQGSEA. CDR3 amino acids: CSARGATSGANTGELFF. CDR3 nucleotides: TGCAGCGCACGCGGAGCTACTAGCGGAGCGAACACCGGGGAGCTGTTTTTT.

The V call is TRBV24-1, the J call TRBJ2-3, with D perhaps matching TRBD2 (8 bases). The CDR3 is made up of 15 amino acids. Trimming removed 9 bases at V and 4 bases at J, with 19 bases between. The germline V gene encodes CDR1 KGHDR and CDR2 SFDVKD. The CDR3 region has the DNA TGTGCCACCCAGGGGGGCGGGAGGATGGCAGATACGCAGTATTTT. This encodes CATQGGGRMADTQYF.

The CDR3 region has the DNA TGTGCCAGCAAATTTGCGGGAAAACTTGAGACCCAGTACTTC. Amino acids: CASKFAGKLETQYF. The V and J genes are TRBV7-2 and TRBJ2-5, with D perhaps matching TRBD2 (6 bases). Germline-derived CDR1 and CDR2 are SGHTA and FQGNSA. Trimming removed 7 bases at V and 5 bases at J, with 17 bases between. The CDR3 runs to 14 residues.

Turning to this clone: The germline gene is not matched at one end of the junction; a read error may be the cause. The gene calls are TRBV12-3 or TRBV12-4 and TRBJ2-4; the match to TRBD2 covers 9 bases. This CDR3 spans 12 amino acids. The CDR3 nucleotides are TGTGCCAGCAGTTTAGTTAGCGGGAGTTCATATTTC. Its protein product is CASSLVSGSSYF.

This clone came up once. V is TRBV20-1 and J is TRBJ2-7; D uncertain. The ends were cut back, 3 bases at V and 2 bases at J, with 8 bases in the middle. CDR1 is DFQATT and CDR2 is SNEGSKA in the germline V gene (reference sequence). CDR3 size: 12 residues. CDR3 in DNA: TGCAGTGCTAGTACAAAACCCTACGAGCAGTACTTC. Protein: CSASTKPYEQYF.